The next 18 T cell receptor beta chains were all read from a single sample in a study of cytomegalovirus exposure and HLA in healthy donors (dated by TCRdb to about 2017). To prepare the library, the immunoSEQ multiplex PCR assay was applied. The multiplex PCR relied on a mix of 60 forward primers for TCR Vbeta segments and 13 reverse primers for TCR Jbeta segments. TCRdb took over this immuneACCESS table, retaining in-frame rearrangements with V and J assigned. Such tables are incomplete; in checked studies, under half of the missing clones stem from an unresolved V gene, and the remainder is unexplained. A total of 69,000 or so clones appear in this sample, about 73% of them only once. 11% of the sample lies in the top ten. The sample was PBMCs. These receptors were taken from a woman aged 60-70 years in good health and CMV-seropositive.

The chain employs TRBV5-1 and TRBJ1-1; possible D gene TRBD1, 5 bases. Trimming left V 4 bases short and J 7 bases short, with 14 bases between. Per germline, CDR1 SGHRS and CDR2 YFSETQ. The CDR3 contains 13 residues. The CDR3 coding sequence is TGCGCCAGCAGCAACCTTTTAGGGGTTGAAGCTTTCTTT. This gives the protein CASSNLLGVEAFF.

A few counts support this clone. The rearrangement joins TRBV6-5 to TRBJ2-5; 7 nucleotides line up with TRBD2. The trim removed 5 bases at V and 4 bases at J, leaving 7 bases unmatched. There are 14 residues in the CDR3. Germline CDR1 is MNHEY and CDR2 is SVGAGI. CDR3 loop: CASSPGLGGETQYF. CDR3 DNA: TGTGCCAGCAGTCCTGGACTAGGTGGAGAGACCCAGTACTTC.

In nucleotides, the CDR3 is TGTGCCTGGAGTGTAAGGGGACAGGTGAGCAATCAGCCCCAGCATTTT. It encodes CAWSVRGQVSNQPQHF. The chain links TRBV30 to TRBJ1-5; 8 bases fit TRBD1. CDR3 length: 16 residues. From germline, CDR1 is GTSNPN and CDR2 SVGIG (reference sequence). After removal of 0 bases from V and 1 base from J, the junction contained 5 bases not matched to a gene.

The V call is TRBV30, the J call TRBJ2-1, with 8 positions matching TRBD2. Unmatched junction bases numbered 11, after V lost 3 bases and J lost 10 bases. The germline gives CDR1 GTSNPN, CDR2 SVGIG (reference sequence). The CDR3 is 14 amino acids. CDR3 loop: CAWRLAGSRGEQFF. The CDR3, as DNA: TGTGCCTGGAGGTTAGCGGGGTCCCGAGGGGAGCAGTTCTTC.

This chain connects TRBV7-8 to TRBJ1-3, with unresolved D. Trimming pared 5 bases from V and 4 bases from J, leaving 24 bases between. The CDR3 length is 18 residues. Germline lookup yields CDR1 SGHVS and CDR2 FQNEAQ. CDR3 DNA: TGTGCCAGCAGCCTCGGCGGAGGCCCCCTATTTACGGGAAACACCATATATTTT. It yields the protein CASSLGGGPLFTGNTIYF.

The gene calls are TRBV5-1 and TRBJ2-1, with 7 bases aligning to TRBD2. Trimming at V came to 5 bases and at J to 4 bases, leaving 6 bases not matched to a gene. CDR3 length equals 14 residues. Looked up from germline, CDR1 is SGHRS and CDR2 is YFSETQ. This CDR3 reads CASSSPGLYNEQFF. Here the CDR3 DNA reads TGCGCCAGCAGTTCTCCGGGACTATACAATGAGCAGTTCTTC.

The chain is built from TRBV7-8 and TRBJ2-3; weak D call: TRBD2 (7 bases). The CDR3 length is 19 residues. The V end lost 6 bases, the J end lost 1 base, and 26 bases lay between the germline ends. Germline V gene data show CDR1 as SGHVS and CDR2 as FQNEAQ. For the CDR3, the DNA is TGTGCCAGCAGGGCCCGAGGGGTTGAGGCGGGGGCGGGCACAGATACGCAGTATTTT. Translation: CASRARGVEAGAGTDTQYF.

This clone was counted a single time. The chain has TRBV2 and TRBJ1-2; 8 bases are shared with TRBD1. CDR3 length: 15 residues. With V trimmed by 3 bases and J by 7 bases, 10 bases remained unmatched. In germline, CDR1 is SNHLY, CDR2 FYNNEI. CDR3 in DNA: TGTGCCAGCAGTGATCAGTGGCAGGGGGCTGGTGGCTACACCTTC. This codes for CASSDQWQGAGGYTF.

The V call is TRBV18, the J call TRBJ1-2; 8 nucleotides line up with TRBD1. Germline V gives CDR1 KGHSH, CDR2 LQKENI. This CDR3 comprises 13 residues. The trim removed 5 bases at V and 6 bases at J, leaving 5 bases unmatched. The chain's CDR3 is CASSSNRGDGYTF. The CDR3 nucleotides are TGTGCCAGCTCATCCAACAGGGGGGATGGCTACACCTTC.

The DNA of the CDR3 is TGTGCCAGCAGCCAAGATTTGGCAGGGGGTCACTATGGCTACACCTTC. Protein product: CASSQDLAGGHYGYTF. V gene TRBV4-2 combines with J gene TRBJ1-2; 7 bases align to TRBD1. CDR3 length: 16 residues. The germline V gene has CDR1 LGHNA and CDR2 YNFKEQ. J was trimmed by 3 bases and V by 0 bases; bases with no gene match: 7.

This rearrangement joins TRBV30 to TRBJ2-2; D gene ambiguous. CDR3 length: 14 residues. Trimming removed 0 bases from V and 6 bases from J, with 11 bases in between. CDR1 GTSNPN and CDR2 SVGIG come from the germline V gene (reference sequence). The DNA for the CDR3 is TGTGCCTGGAGTGTACTTATAGAGCCCGGGGAGCTGTTTTTT. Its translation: CAWSVLIEPGELFF.

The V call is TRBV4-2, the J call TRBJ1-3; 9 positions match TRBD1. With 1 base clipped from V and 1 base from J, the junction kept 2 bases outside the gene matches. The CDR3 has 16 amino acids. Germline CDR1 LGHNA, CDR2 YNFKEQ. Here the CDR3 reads CASSQGGTGSGNTIYF. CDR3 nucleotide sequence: TGTGCCAGCAGCCAAGGTGGGACAGGGTCTGGAAACACCATATATTTT.

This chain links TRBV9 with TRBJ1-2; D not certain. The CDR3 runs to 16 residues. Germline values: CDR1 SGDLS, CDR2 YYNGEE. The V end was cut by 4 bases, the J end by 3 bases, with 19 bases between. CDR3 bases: TGTGCCAGCAGCCTTCGGTTAGGCGGAGAGCACTATGGCTACACCTTC. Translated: CASSLRLGGEHYGYTF.

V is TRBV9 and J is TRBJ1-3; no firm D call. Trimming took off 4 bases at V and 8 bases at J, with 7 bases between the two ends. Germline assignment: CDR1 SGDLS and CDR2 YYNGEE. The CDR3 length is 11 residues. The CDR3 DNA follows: TGTGCCAGCAGCAACCCGGACACCATATATTTT. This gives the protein CASSNPDTIYF.

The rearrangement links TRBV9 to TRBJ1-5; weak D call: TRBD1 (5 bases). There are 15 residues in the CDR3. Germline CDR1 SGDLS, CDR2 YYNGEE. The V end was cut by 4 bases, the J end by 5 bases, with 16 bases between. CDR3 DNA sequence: TGTGCCAGCAGCCCAGGAGGGACGTTCGATCAGCCCCAGCATTTT. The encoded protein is CASSPGGTFDQPQHF.

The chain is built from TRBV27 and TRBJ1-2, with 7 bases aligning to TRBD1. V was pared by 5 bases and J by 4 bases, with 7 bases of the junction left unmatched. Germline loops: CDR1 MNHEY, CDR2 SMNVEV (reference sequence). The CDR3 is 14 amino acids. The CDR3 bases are TGTGCCAGCAGTAACAGGGGAGAGGGCTATGGCTACACCTTC. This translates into CASSNRGEGYGYTF.

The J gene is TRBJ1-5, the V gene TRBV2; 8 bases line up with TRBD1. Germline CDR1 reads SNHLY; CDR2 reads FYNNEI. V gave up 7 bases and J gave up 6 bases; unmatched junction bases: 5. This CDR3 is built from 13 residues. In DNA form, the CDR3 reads TGTGCCAGCACCGGACAGGGAGGTCAGCCCCAGCATTTT. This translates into CASTGQGGQPQHF.

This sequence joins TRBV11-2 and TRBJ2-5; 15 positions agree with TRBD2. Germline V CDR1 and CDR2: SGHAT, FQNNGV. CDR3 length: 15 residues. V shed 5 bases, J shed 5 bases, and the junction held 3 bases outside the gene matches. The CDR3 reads CASSRTSGGAETQYF. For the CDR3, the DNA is TGTGCCAGCAGCCGGACTAGCGGGGGGGCCGAGACCCAGTACTTC.